This TCR beta chain was sequenced in a study of long-term antiretroviral therapy in people with HIV (dated by TCRdb to the early 2020s). Describing the broader study: The earliest samples were collected approximately a decade before the 2015 WHO recommendation for immediate ART, a period when ART was typically delayed until CD4 counts fell. Eleven of the 30 participants with HIV were female. Test extractions of a monoclonal T-cell line alongside approximately 34 polyclonal samples showed no cross-contamination during QIAcube processing. Whether ART initiation and durable HIV suppression were associated with changes in peripheral blood TRB repertoire composition and diversity was tested in a retrospective serial study. From 25 to 30 adults with confirmed HIV infection, the cohort provided approximately 190 cryopreserved PBMC samples, gathered serially across a mean of around 6 years (range 1-12). Points the paper makes about the study in general: HIV repertoires had narrower CDR3 length ranges than controls, and the network structure suggested an antigen-experienced repertoire that shifted only slightly toward naive after ART. Inferences about post-ART repertoire changes were limited because no data were available on ART adherence, viral resistance or therapy changes. Because pre-ART samples had limited cell numbers, unsorted PBMC were profiled rather than sorted CD4+ and CD8+ T cells. Starting ART was linked to a significant rise in TRB diversity, yet even after long-term ART the diversity remained significantly lower than in transplant donor controls. Expanded TRB clones identified before ART initiation dominated the repertoire at all time points, although this dominance fluctuated and declined in many PLHIV after ART. Since PBMC availability was limited, sequencing covered only the TCR beta chain, with no alpha chain pairing. Samples dated from about 2004 to 2017, and the ART regimens used may be less effective than current ones.

About this clone: Its antigen is unknown. Base qualities are not recorded, but no much larger clone differs from it by a single base.

Inclusion was restricted to participants for whom at least one PBMC sample before ART initiation and at least two post-ART samples were available. Every participant with HIV received treatment in the United States of America. Before DNA extraction, cryopreserved samples containing about 1-11 million PBMC were thawed and washed. At the time of the earliest PBMC sample for each participant with HIV, ages ranged from about 23 to 60 years. Each participant contributed PBMC samples from 1-4 timepoints before ART initiation and 2-8 timepoints after ART initiation, with a median of 7 samples. For every participant, serial HIV viral load, CD4+ T-cell count, ART history and demographic data were obtained. Genomic DNA was extracted from unsorted PBMC with a Qiagen kit on a QIAcube, with processing performed in batches of 12 samples. V and J are truncated by 7 bases and 2 bases respectively, leaving an intervening sequence of 11 bases. The germline V gene (reference sequence) provides CDR1 MNHNY and CDR2 SVGAGI. The CDR3 starts with the cysteine, ends with the phenylalanine, and has 13 residues. The entry retains the CDR3 DNA only, 39 bases that are in frame from base 1.

The immunoSEQ hsTCRB v3.0 assay was used at survey level resolution to sequence the TRB variable region. The targeted TRB sequencing depth was roughly 40,000-50,000 T-cell genomes per sample. TRB libraries were pooled and sequenced on an Illumina MiSeq using a v3 150-cycle kit. From the authors' description of their analysis: Analysis of repertoires was carried out in R inside a reproducible Nextflow workflow spanning QC, data transformation and analysis. Custom analyses were implemented in LymphoSeq2, an R package for AIRR-Seq data exploration. After excluding a few samples that yielded fewer than 5000 total TRB sequences, 188 HIV repertoires remained for analysis. Of the 180 to 200 retained HIV repertoires, 55 to 60 were collected before and 120 to 130 after ART initiation. Repertoires were downsampled to 5000 TRB nucleotide sequences, and summary statistics were averaged over 100 downsampling iterations. The analysis kept only TRB sequences whose CDR3 regions were at least seven amino acids long. Diversity was assessed using a clonality score derived from Shannon entropy and using the Gini coefficient. In the repertoire networks, any two of the top 5000 CDR3 amino acid sequences were connected whenever the two sequences differed by an edit distance of one. Antigen specificity groups and MHC restriction were predicted for TRB CDR3 amino acid sequences with GLIPH2. CDR3 amino acid sequences were matched against VDJdb and McPAS-TCR to flag known CMV, EBV, HIV or tissue antigen associations. Pre-ART, post-ART and control groups were compared with Wilcoxon signed-rank tests and Holm-Bonferroni correction. The immuneACCESS repertoire file appears here via TCRdb, limited to in-frame rearrangements. These files lack a portion of the clones; in checked studies, under half of the deficit traces to unresolved V genes, and the cause of the others is not known. The V and J calls and clone size were taken over from that table, and D and trimming were inferred from the DNA. In this sample the table shows around 15,000 clones, 70% to 80% of which occur a single time. The ten largest clonotypes hold about a fifth of the sample.

The TCR sequence derives from a man aged 40-50 years with HIV. The rearranged segments are TRBV6-6 and TRBJ1-2; TRBD1 is a possible D gene, resting on 5 matching bases. This sample comprised unsorted PBMCs, obtained 2.1 years after starting antiretroviral therapy. The DNA is as follows: TGTGCCAGCACTCCCGGGGGAAACTATGGCTACACCTTC. This sequence encodes CASTPGGNYGYTF.